Here is one T cell receptor beta chain with its context. These data belong to a study of blood T cell repertoires in COVID-19. Overall study: The origin of the acute and convalescent COVID-19 samples was the United States, Italy and Spain.

The CDR3 is 14 residues long. The V gene's germline CDR1 is LNHDA and CDR2 SQIVND (reference sequence). Trimming took 2 bases from V and 9 from J, leaving 16 bases between them. Measured with immunoSEQ multiplex PCR; TCRdb has only the in-frame clones, and not every one. The sample yields around 100,000 clones, just under 90% seen once. The chain has TRBV19 and TRBJ2-5; D might be TRBD2 (5 bases). The clonotype originates from a human donor in a cohort sampled during active COVID-19. The sequenced material came from peripheral blood. The CDR3 DNA sequence: TGTGCCAGTAGTATAAGGCCGCTTGGAGGCGCCCAGTACTTC. Its protein is CASSIRPLGGAQYF. Together with reference TRBV19 and TRBJ2-5, the CDR3 gives the full variable domain: DGGITQSPKYLFRKEGQNVTLSCEQNLNHDAMYWYRQDPGQGLRLIYYSQIVNDFQKGDIAEGYSVSREKKESFPLTVTSAQKNPTAFYLCASSIRPLGGAQYFGPGTRLLVL.